Presented here are 27 T cell receptor beta chains from one specimen sequenced in a study of blood T cell repertoires in COVID-19. TCRdb keeps only in-frame clones here, not all; method: immunoSEQ multiplex PCR. The sample holds 130,000 or so clones; around 78% are singletons and the top ten take 9.5% to 14%. Sequenced material: peripheral blood. Receptor source: a human donor in a cohort sampled during active COVID-19.

The J gene is TRBJ1-1, the V gene TRBV19; D gene ambiguous. The CDR3 is 16 amino acids. Trimming left V 0 bases short and J 1 base short, with 12 bases between. Germline loops: CDR1 LNHDA, CDR2 SQIVND (reference sequence). CDR3 DNA sequence: TGTGCCAGTAGTATAGATCCCCCTCCCTCGAACACTGAAGCTTTCTTT. Its protein is CASSIDPPPSNTEAFF.

The chain combines TRBV23-1 with TRBJ1-2, with a possible D match to TRBD1 (6 bases). TRBV23-1 has ORF status, its function being uncertain. Trimming cost V 3 bases and J 8 bases, with 16 bases left between them. This CDR3 is 14 amino acids long. CDR3 bases: TGCGCCAGCAGTCACAATAAAGACAGGTGGGGCTACACCTTC. Translation: CASSHNKDRWGYTF.

The chain combines TRBV28 with TRBJ2-3; D perhaps matches TRBD1 (6 bases). From germline, CDR1 is MDHEN and CDR2 SYDVKM. CDR3 length equals 16 residues. Between the trimmed V and J ends, which lost 3 bases and 2 bases, there was a span of 15 bases. The CDR3 nucleotides read TGTGCCAGCAGTTTGTCAGGGGAACCTATCACAGATACGCAGTATTTT. The encoded protein is CASSLSGEPITDTQYF.

The chain recombines TRBV30 with TRBJ1-6; unclear D gene. CDR1 and CDR2 from the germline V gene are GTSNPN and SVGIG (reference sequence). The CDR3 has 14 amino acids. V lost 5 bases, J lost 0 bases, and 8 bases lay in between. The CDR3 is CAWRVGSYNSPLHF. Here the CDR3 DNA reads TGTGCCTGGCGGGTCGGCTCCTATAATTCACCCCTCCACTTT.

The CDR3 loop is CASSEGGGLGNQPQHF. CDR3 nucleotides: TGTGCCAGCAGTGAAGGGGGGGGCCTCGGCAATCAGCCCCAGCATTTT. This chain uses TRBV6-1 with TRBJ1-5, with a possible D match to TRBD1 (6 bases). The CDR3 totals 16 residues. Germline CDR1 MNHNS, CDR2 SASEGT. Deletions cut 1 base from V and 2 bases from J, with 12 bases between.

This chain connects TRBV5-1 to TRBJ2-5, with 9 bases lining up with TRBD2. The germline V gene encodes CDR1 SGHRS and CDR2 YFSETQ. Unmatched junction bases numbered 6, after V lost 4 bases and J lost 5 bases. This CDR3 has 14 residues. For the CDR3, the DNA is TGCGCCAGCAGCGGGGCGGGGGGGCTTGAGACCCAGTACTTC. Its protein product is CASSGAGGLETQYF.

This chain links TRBV9 with TRBJ2-3, with 7 bases matching TRBD1. The V gene end was trimmed by 3 bases and the J gene end by 2 bases; junction bases not matched to a gene: 6. The CDR3 consists of 15 residues. CDR1 SGDLS and CDR2 YYNGEE come from the germline V gene. This CDR3 is CASSDRGFPTDTQYF. In nucleotides, the CDR3 is TGTGCCAGCAGCGACAGGGGCTTCCCCACAGATACGCAGTATTTT.

The table lists this clone with a few counts. The chain is built from TRBV5-1 and TRBJ1-5, with D tentatively TRBD1 (6 bases). CDR1 is SGHRS and CDR2 is YFSETQ in the germline V gene. This CDR3 contains 14 residues. V was trimmed by 0 bases and J by 5 bases, leaving 9 bases between them. The CDR3 DNA is TGCGCCAGCAGCTTGGGACAGGTTGATCAGCCCCAGCATTTT. As protein: CASSLGQVDQPQHF.

This sequence joins TRBV6-5 and TRBJ2-4; 7 positions agree with TRBD1. CDR3 length equals 15 residues. CDR1 is MNHEY, CDR2 SVGAGI, per germline. V dropped 7 bases and J dropped 2; count of bases not matched to a gene: 8. CDR3: CASNLNRGTKNIQYF. The CDR3 bases are TGTGCCAGCAACCTAAACAGGGGAACCAAAAACATTCAGTACTTC.

This chain joins TRBV6-6 and TRBJ1-5; D is unresolved. This CDR3 has 14 residues. The germline V and J ends were trimmed by 5 bases and 3 bases, with 11 bases remaining between them. Per germline, CDR1 MNHNY and CDR2 SVGAGI (reference sequence). CDR3 sequence reads: CASSHLGNNQPQHF. The CDR3 DNA sequence: TGTGCCAGCAGTCACCTCGGTAACAATCAGCCCCAGCATTTT.

This sequence joins TRBV6-5 and TRBJ1-6, with no clear D. The CDR3 has 16 residues. Trimming removed 2 bases from V and 10 bases from J, with 18 bases in between. Germline CDR1 and CDR2: MNHEY and SVGAGI. CDR3 nucleotide sequence: TGTGCCAGCAGTTACGGAATACAGTCAGTTGGGTCACCCCTCCACTTT. This gives the protein CASSYGIQSVGSPLHF.

The chain employs TRBV5-6 and TRBJ1-6; TRBD1 might be the D (6 bases). V shed 3 bases and J shed 8 bases, with 15 bases lying between them. Per the germline V gene, CDR1 is SGHDT and CDR2 is YYEEEE. The length of the CDR3 is 15 residues. The CDR3 is CASSSSGEGYSPLHF. The DNA for the CDR3 is TGTGCCAGCAGCTCCTCAGGGGAGGGGTATTCACCCCTCCACTTT.

The chain uses TRBV6-5 and TRBJ1-6; D is unresolved. Germline CDR1 MNHEY, CDR2 SVGAGI. This CDR3 spans 13 amino acids. Trimming removed 10 bases from V and 10 bases from J, with 17 bases in between. CDR3: CATKWESKSPLHF. The CDR3 coding sequence is TGTGCCACCAAGTGGGAGTCCAAGTCACCCCTCCACTTT.

This clone has only one observation. The chain joins TRBV5-6 to TRBJ2-2, with 9 bases aligning to TRBD2. From germline, CDR1 is SGHDT and CDR2 YYEEEE. The CDR3 consists of 16 residues. The ends lost 4 bases at V and 7 bases at J; junction bases unmatched: 11. The CDR3 coding sequence is TGTGCCAGCAGCCTTTCTAGCGGGGTGTATATCGGGGAGCTGTTTTTT. The encoded protein is CASSLSSGVYIGELFF.

V gene TRBV6-5 combines with J gene TRBJ2-7, with TRBD1 identical over 11 bases. CDR1 and CDR2 from the germline V gene are MNHEY and SVGAGI. There are 14 residues in the CDR3. The trim removed 2 bases at V and 6 bases at J, leaving 3 bases unmatched. CDR3 DNA sequence: TGTGCCAGCAGTTACACCGGACAGGGGGCCGAGCAGTACTTC. It codes for CASSYTGQGAEQYF.

This clone has a single count. The rearrangement links TRBV5-5 to TRBJ2-3; D may be TRBD1 (5 bases). Trimming cost V 6 bases and J 1 base, with 9 bases left between them. The CDR3 length is 13 residues. Germline CDR1 and CDR2: SGHKS and YYEKEE (reference sequence). DNA for the CDR3: TGTGCCAGCAAGGTAGGGGGCACAGATACGCAGTATTTT. Protein product: CASKVGGTDTQYF.

The chain employs TRBV9 and TRBJ1-3; perhaps TRBD1 as D (5 bases). CDR3 size: 15 residues. V lost 2 bases to trimming and J lost 2 bases, with 11 bases between them. Per germline, CDR1 SGDLS and CDR2 YYNGEE. Here the CDR3 DNA reads TGTGCCAGCAGCGTCCAGGGAGGAACTGGAAACACCATATATTTT. Its translation is CASSVQGGTGNTIYF.

The chain is built from TRBV7-6 and TRBJ1-1, with 9 bases fitting TRBD1. The trim removed 1 base at V and 11 bases at J, leaving 5 bases unmatched. The CDR3 is 13 residues long. CDR1 is SGHVS, CDR2 FNYEAQ, per germline. CDR3 loop: CASSLGTGGAAFF. The CDR3 region has the DNA TGTGCCAGCAGCTTAGGAACAGGGGGCGCGGCTTTCTTT.

The V call is TRBV21-1, the J call TRBJ2-2; the listed D gene, TRBD2, was not tested against the DNA. TRBV21-1 constitutes a pseudogene. The CDR3 runs to 17 residues. The DNA for the CDR3 is TGTGCCAGCAGCATGAACCCCGGGACTGAGAACACCGGGGAGCTGTTTTTT. Amino acids: CASSMNPGTENTGELFF.

The chain combines TRBV24-1 with TRBJ2-3; the D gene is possibly TRBD1 (5 bases). Germline loops: CDR1 KGHDR, CDR2 SFDVKD. With 1 base removed from V and 3 bases from J, the gap between germline ends came to 13 bases. This CDR3 comprises 16 residues. The CDR3 sequence is CATSDLSQGSTDTQYF. CDR3 in DNA: TGTGCCACCAGTGATTTAAGTCAGGGTTCAACAGATACGCAGTATTTT.

J is TRBJ1-1 and V is TRBV7-8, with TRBD1 matching 7 bases. V was clipped by 5 bases and J by 3 bases; unmatched bases: 6. There are 14 residues in the CDR3. The germline gives CDR1 SGHVS, CDR2 FQNEAQ. The CDR3 region has the DNA TGTGCCAGCAGCCCGACAGGGACAGACACTGAAGCTTTCTTT. Translated, it gives CASSPTGTDTEAFF.

The sample holds a few counts of this clone. The rearrangement links TRBV5-6 to TRBJ1-5; 7 bases are shared with TRBD1. J was trimmed by 6 bases and V by 3 bases; bases with no gene match: 6. The germline V gene has CDR1 SGHDT and CDR2 YYEEEE. This CDR3 is 14 amino acids long. CDR3 DNA: TGTGCCAGCAGCTGGGGGTCAGGGGGTCAGCCCCAGCATTTT. Residues: CASSWGSGGQPQHF.

V gene TRBV25-1 combines with J gene TRBJ2-2, with TRBD1 matching 9 bases. The junction had 5 bases not matched to a gene; V was cut back by 6 bases and J by 3 bases. CDR1 MGHDK and CDR2 SYGVNS come from the germline V gene. CDR3 length: 15 residues. CDR3 in amino acids: CASRKQGADTGELFF. Here the CDR3 DNA reads TGTGCCAGCAGAAAACAGGGGGCCGACACCGGGGAGCTGTTTTTT.

J is TRBJ2-5 and V is TRBV19; a possible D gene is TRBD1 (5 bases). The CDR3 runs 15 residues. Germline CDR1 LNHDA, CDR2 SQIVND (reference sequence). V was pared by 7 bases and J by 5 bases, with 20 bases between. CDR3 in amino acids: CASKRRQSETETQYF. The DNA of the CDR3 is TGTGCCAGTAAGCGAAGACAGTCGGAAACGGAGACCCAGTACTTC. The entire variable domain, with the rest obtained from reference TRBV19 and TRBJ2-5, is as follows: DGGITQSPKYLFRKEGQNVTLSCEQNLNHDAMYWYRQDPGQGLRLIYYSQIVNDFQKGDIAEGYSVSREKKESFPLTVTSAQKNPTAFYLCASKRRQSETETQYFGPGTRLLVL.

J is TRBJ1-1 and V is TRBV7-8; D is unclear. V was pared by 5 bases and J by 1 base, with 11 bases between. This CDR3 contains 14 residues. Germline lookup yields CDR1 SGHVS and CDR2 FQNEAQ. CDR3 sequence: CASSPRRGNTEAFF. The CDR3 DNA reads TGTGCCAGCAGCCCCCGAAGAGGGAACACTGAAGCTTTCTTT.

The chain is built from TRBV2 and TRBJ2-5, with 8 bases lining up with TRBD1. Germline V lookup: CDR1 SNHLY, CDR2 FYNNEI. The CDR3 length is 14 residues. Germline trimming cut 7 bases from V and 5 bases from J; bases unmatched to any gene: 9. The CDR3 sequence is CASTLGQALETQYF. The CDR3 nucleotides are TGTGCCAGCACCTTGGGACAGGCGTTGGAGACCCAGTACTTC.

The V gene is TRBV7-8, the J gene TRBJ2-3; no clear D gene. Trimming removed 5 bases at V and 8 bases at J, with 20 bases between. The germline gives CDR1 SGHVS, CDR2 FQNEAQ. The CDR3 has 15 amino acids. As DNA, the CDR3 is TGTGCCAGCAGCCCTGTGAGCGCAGATCATGGTACGCAGTATTTT. Translation gives CASSPVSADHGTQYF.